In this sample, the clone carrying this TCR beta chain turned up once. Its antigen remains unidentified. The data were obtained in a study of T cells after yellow fever vaccination. At the level of the study: It was SMART-Seq v4 Ultra Low Input that prepared the fractions with low cell numbers.

Study observations and caveats: Re-detected after boosting: most primary clones, almost 98% of CD4 and 75% to 90% of CD8. Just a small share of clonotypes turned up in the CD4 compartment as well as the CD8 compartment.

V lost 1 base, J lost 4 bases, and 9 bases lay in between. CDR3 size: 14 residues. The germline V gene encodes CDR1 LGHNA and CDR2 YNFKEQ. A 5'RACE template-switching step, the method used to make TCR cDNA, added a universal primer site and UMIs. Each CDR3 protein is one row after TCRdb ran MiXCR on the 5' RACE reads. The sample carries 300,000 to 400,000 distinct CDR3 sequences, roughly an eighth recorded once. The sequences come from CD4+ T cells sorted from PBMCs, collected 15 days after the yellow fever booster vaccination. The gene calls are TRBV4-2 and TRBJ2-3, with TRBD2 as a possible D gene (6 bases). The sequence was collected from a man between 18 and 29 years old who received the YFV17D yellow fever vaccine. CDR3 loop: CASSQGLGPDTQYF. CDR3 nucleotides: TGTGCCAGCAGCCAAGGACTAGGCCCAGATACGCAGTATTTT.